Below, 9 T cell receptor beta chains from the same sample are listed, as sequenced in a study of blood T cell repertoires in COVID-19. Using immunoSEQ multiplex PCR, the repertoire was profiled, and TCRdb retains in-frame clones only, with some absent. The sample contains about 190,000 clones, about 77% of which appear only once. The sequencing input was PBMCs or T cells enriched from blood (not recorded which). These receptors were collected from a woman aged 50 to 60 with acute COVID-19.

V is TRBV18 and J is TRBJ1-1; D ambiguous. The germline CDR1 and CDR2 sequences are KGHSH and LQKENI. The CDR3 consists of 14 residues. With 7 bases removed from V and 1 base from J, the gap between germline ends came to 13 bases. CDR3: CASLPVAGNTEAFF. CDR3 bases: TGTGCCAGCTTACCGGTGGCAGGGAACACTGAAGCTTTCTTT. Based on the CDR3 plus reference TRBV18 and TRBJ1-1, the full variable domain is NAGVMQNPRHLVRRRGQEARLRCSPMKGHSHVYWYRQLPEEGLKFMVYLQKENIIDESGMPKERFSAEFPKEGPSILRIQQVVRGDSAAYFCASLPVAGNTEAFFGQGTRLTVV.

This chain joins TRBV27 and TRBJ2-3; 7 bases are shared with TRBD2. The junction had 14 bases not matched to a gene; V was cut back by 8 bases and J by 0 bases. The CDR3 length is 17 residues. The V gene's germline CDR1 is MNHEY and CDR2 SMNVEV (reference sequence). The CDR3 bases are TGTGCCAGCTCCTCTTTCGGGACTACCACTAGCACAGATACGCAGTATTTT. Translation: CASSSFGTTTSTDTQYF.

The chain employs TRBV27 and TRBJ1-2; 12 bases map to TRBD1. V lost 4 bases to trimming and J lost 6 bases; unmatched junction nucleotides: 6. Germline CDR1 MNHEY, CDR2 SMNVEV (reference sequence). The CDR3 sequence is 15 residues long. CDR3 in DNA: TGTGCCAGCAGTTCCCATGGGACAGGGGGCAATGGCTACACCTTC. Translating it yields CASSSHGTGGNGYTF.

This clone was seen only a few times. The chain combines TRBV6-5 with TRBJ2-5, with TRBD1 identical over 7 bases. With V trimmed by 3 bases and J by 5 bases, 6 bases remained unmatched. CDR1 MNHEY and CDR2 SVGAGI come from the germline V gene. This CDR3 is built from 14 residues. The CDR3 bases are TGTGCCAGCAGTTATTCGACAGGGACGGAGACCCAGTACTTC. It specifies CASSYSTGTETQYF.

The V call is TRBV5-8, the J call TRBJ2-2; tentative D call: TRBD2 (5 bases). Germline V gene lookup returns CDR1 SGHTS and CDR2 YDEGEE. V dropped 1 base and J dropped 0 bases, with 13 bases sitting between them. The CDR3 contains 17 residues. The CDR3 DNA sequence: TGTGCCAGCAGCTTGAGGAGTAGCGACACGAACACCGGGGAGCTGTTTTTT. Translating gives CASSLRSSDTNTGELFF.

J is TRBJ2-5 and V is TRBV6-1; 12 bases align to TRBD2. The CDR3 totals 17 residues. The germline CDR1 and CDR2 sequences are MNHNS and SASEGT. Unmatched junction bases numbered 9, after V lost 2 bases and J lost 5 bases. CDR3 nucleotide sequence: TGTGCCAGCAGTGAATGGGCTAGCGGGGGGGTAGGGGAGACCCAGTACTTC. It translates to CASSEWASGGVGETQYF.

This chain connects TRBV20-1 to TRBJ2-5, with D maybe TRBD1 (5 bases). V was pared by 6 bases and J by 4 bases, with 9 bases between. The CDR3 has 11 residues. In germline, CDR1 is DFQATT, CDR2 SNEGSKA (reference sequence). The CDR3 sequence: CSAVQGETQYF. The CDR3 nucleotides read TGCAGTGCGGTTCAGGGAGAGACCCAGTACTTC.

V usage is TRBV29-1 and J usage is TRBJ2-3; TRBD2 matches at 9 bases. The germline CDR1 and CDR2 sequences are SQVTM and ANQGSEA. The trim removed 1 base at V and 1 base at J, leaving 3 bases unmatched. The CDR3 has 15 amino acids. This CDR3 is CSVEGASGGTDTQYF. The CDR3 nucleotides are TGCAGCGTTGAAGGGGCTAGCGGGGGCACAGATACGCAGTATTTT.

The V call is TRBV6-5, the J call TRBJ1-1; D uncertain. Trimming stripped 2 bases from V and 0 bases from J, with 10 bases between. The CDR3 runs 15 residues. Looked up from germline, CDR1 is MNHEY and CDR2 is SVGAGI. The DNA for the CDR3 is TGTGCCAGCAGTTACGAAACCACTCTGAACACTGAAGCTTTCTTT. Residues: CASSYETTLNTEAFF.